What follows describes a single T cell receptor beta chain. This record comes from a study of early T cells in non-severe SARS-CoV-2 infection. Study background: Sequencing targeted bulk RNA from unsorted whole blood, leaving chains unpaired.

TCRdb used MiXCR to reprocess the 5' RACE reads, holding one entry per CDR3 protein. The data hold tens of thousands of distinct CDR3 sequences, with about an eighth observed a single time. The source material was whole blood. The TCR sequence derives from an adult who was a healthcare worker with PCR-confirmed SARS-CoV-2 infection or an uninfected control (not recorded which).

The CDR3 spells CASSVGFGQGRDEQFF. For the CDR3, the DNA is TGTGCCAGCAGCGTGGGGTTTGGACAGGGGAGGGATGAGCAGTTCTTC. The rearrangement joins TRBV5-6 to TRBJ2-1, with TRBD1 identical over 9 bases. The CDR3 spans 16 residues. Germline V gives CDR1 SGHDT, CDR2 YYEEEE. V was clipped by 4 bases and J by 8 bases; unmatched bases: 13.